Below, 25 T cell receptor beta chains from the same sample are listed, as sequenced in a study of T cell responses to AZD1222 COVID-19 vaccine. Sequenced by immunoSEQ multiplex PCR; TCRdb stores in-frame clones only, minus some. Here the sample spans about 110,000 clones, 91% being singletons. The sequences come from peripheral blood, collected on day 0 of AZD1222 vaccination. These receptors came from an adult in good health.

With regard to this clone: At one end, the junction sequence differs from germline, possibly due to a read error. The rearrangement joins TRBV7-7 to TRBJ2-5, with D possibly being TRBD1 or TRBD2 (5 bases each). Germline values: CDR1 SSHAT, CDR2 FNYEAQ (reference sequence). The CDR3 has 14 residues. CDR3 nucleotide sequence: TGTGCTAGCAGCTTGGGACCCGGCCTGGAGACCCAGTACTTC. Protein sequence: CASSLGPGLETQYF.

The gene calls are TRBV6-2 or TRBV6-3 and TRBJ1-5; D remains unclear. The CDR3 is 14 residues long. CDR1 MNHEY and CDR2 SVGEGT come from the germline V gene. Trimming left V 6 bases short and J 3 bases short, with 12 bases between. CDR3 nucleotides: TGTGCCAGCAGCCCCCCGGTTAACAATCAGCCCCAGCATTTT. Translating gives CASSPPVNNQPQHF.

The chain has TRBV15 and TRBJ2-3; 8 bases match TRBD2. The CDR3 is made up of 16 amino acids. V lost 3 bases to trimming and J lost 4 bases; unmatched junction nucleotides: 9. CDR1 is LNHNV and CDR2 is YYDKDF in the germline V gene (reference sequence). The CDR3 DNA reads TGTGCCACCAGCAGTGAACAAGCGGGAGCCTCAGATACGCAGTATTTT. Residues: CATSSEQAGASDTQYF.

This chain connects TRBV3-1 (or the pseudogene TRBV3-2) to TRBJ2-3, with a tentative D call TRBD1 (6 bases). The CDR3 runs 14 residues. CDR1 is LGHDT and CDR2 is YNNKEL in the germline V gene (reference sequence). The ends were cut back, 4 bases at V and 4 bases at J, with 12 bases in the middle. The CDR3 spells CASSRAGVPDTQYF. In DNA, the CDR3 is TGTGCCAGCAGCCGGGCAGGGGTGCCAGATACGCAGTATTTT.

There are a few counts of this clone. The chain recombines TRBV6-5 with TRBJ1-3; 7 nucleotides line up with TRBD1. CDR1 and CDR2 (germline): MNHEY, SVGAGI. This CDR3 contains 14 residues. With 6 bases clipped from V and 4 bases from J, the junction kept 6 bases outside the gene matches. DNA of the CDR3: TGTGCCAGCAGCCTAACAGGGGTCGGAAACACCATATATTTT. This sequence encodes CASSLTGVGNTIYF.

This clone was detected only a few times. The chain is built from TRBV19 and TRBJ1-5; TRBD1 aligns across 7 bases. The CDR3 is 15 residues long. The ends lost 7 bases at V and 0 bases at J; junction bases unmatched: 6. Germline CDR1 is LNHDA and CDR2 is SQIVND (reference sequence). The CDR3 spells CASTLQGYSNQPQHF. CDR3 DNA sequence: TGTGCCAGTACCCTACAGGGGTATAGCAATCAGCCCCAGCATTTT.

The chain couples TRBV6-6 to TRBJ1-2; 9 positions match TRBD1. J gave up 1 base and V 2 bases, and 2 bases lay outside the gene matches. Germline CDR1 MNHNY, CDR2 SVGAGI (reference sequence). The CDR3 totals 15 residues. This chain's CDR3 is CASSYPGQGNYGYTF. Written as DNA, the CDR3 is TGTGCCAGCAGTTACCCGGGACAGGGTAACTATGGCTACACCTTC.

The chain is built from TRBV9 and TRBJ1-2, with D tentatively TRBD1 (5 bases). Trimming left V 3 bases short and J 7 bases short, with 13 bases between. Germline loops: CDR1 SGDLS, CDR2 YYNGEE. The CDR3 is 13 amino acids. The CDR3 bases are TGTGCCAGCAGCGCTGGGGCGGGTCGTGGCTACACCTTC. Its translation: CASSAGAGRGYTF.

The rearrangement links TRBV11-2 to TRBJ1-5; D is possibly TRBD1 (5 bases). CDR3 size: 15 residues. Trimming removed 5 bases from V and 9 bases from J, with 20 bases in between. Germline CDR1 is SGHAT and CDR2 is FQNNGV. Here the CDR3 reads CASSQQPGPGGPQHF. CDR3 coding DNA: TGTGCCAGCAGCCAACAACCGGGACCCGGTGGGCCCCAGCATTTT. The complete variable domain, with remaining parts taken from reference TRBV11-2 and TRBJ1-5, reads EAGVAQSPRYKIIEKRQSVAFWCNPISGHATLYWYQQILGQGPKLLIQFQNNGVVDDSQLPKDRFSAERLKGVDSTLKIQPAKLEDSAVYLCASSQQPGPGGPQHFGDGTRLSIL.

For the CDR3, the DNA is TGCGCCAGCAGCTTGGGGAATTCACCCCTCCACTTT. This gives the protein CASSLGNSPLHF. The chain couples TRBV5-1 to TRBJ1-6; D unclear. Germline V gene data show CDR1 as SGHRS and CDR2 as YFSETQ. V dropped 0 bases and J dropped 7 bases, with 2 bases sitting between them. The CDR3 contains 12 residues.

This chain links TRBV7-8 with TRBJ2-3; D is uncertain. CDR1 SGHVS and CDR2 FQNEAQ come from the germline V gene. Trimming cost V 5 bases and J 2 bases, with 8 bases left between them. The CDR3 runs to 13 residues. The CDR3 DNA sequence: TGTGCCAGCAGCCGACCTACCACAGATACGCAGTATTTT. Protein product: CASSRPTTDTQYF.

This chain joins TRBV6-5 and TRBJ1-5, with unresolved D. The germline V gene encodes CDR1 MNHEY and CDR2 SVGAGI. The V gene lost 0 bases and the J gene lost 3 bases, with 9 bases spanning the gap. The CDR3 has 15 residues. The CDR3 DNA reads TGTGCCAGCAGTTACTCACGGCACTTCAATCAGCCCCAGCATTTT. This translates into CASSYSRHFNQPQHF.

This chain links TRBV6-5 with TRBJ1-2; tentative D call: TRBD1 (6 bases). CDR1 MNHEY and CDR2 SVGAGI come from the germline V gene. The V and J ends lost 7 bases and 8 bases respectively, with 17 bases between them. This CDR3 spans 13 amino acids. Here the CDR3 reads CASTPDRRRGYTF. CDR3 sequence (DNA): TGTGCCAGCACTCCCGACAGGCGCAGAGGCTACACCTTC.

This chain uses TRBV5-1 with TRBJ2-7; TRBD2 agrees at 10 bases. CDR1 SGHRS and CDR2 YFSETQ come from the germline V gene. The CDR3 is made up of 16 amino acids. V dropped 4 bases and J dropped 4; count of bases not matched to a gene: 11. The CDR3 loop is CASSPSGRAFRYEQYF. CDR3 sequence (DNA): TGCGCCAGCAGCCCAAGCGGGAGGGCCTTTCGGTACGAGCAGTACTTC.

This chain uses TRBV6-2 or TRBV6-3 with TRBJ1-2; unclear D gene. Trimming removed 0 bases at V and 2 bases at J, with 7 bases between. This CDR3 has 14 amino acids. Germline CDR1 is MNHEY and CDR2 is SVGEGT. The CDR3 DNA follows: TGTGCCAGCAGTTACTCAAGGGAGAACTATGGCTACACCTTC. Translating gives CASSYSRENYGYTF.

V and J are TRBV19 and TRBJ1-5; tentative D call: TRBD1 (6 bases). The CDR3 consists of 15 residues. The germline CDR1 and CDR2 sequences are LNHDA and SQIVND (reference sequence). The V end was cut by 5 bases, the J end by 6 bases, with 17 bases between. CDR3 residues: CASSFPGGGAQPQHF. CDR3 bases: TGTGCCAGTAGTTTCCCGGGAGGGGGAGCTCAGCCCCAGCATTTT.

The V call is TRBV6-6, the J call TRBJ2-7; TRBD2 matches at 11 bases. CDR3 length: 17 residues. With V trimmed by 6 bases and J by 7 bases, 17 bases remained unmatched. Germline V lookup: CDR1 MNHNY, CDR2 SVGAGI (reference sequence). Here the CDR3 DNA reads TGTGCCAGCAGGCGAGGGGTGACTAGCGGGGTGCTCCTAGAGCAGTACTTC. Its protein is CASRRGVTSGVLLEQYF.

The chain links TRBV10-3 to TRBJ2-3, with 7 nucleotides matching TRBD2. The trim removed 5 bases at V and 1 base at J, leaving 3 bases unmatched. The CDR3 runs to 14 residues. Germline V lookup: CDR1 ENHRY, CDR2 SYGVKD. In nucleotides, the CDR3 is TGTGCCATCAGTCGGGGAGGGGGCACAGATACGCAGTATTTT. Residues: CAISRGGGTDTQYF.

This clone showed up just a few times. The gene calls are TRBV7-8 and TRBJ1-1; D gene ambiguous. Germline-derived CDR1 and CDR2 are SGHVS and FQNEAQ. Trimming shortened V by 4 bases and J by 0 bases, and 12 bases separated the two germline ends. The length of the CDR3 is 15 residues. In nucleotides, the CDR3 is TGTGCCAGCAGCTCCCGTGAGGGAATGAACACTGAAGCTTTCTTT. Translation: CASSSREGMNTEAFF. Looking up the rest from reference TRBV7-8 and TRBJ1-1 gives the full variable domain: GAGVSQSPRYKVAKRGQDVALRCDPISGHVSLFWYQQALGQGPEFLTYFQNEAQLDKSGLPSDRFFAERPEGSVSTLKIQRTQQEDSAVYLCASSSREGMNTEAFFGQGTRLTVV.

The CDR3 loop reads CASSLIRGVNGYTF. The CDR3 nucleotides are TGTGCCAGCAGCTTAATTAGGGGGGTGAATGGCTACACCTTC. This chain uses TRBV7-2 with TRBJ1-2; the D gene is possibly TRBD1 (6 bases). From germline, CDR1 is SGHTA and CDR2 FQGNSA. Trimming shortened V by 2 bases and J by 6 bases, and 13 bases separated the two germline ends. The CDR3 spans 14 residues.

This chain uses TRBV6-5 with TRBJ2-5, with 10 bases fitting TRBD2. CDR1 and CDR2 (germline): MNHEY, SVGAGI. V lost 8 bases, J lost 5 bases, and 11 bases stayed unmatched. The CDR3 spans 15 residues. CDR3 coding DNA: TGTGCCAGCTACCGGACTAGCGGTGCCTGGGAGACCCAGTACTTC. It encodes CASYRTSGAWETQYF.

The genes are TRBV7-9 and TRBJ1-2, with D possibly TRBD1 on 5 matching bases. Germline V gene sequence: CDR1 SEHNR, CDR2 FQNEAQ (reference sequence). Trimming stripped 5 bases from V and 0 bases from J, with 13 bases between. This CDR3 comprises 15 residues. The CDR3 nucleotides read TGTGCCAGCAGCAACTCGGGACTCGCTAACTATGGCTACACCTTC. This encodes CASSNSGLANYGYTF.

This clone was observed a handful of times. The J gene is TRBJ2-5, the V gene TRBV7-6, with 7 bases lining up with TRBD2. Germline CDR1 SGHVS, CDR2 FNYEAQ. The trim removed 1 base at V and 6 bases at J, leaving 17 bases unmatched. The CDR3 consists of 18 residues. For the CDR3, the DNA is TGTGCCAGCAGCTTAGGATGGGCCCGGGGCGGGAGCGAAAAGACCCAGTACTTC. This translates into CASSLGWARGGSEKTQYF.

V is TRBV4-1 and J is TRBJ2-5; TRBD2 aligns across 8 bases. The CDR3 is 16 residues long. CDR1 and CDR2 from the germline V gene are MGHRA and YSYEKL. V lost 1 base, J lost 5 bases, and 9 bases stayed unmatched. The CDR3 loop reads CASSQGGAGALETQYF. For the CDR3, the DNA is TGCGCCAGCAGCCAAGGGGGAGCGGGAGCGTTGGAGACCCAGTACTTC.

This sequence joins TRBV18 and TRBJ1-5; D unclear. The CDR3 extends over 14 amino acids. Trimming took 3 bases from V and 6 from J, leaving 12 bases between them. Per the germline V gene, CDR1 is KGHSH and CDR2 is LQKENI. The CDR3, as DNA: TGTGCCAGCTCACCGTCGGGGAAGGGTCAGCCCCAGCATTTT. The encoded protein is CASSPSGKGQPQHF. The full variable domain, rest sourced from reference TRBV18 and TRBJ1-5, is NAGVMQNPRHLVRRRGQEARLRCSPMKGHSHVYWYRQLPEEGLKFMVYLQKENIIDESGMPKERFSAEFPKEGPSILRIQQVVRGDSAAYFCASSPSGKGQPQHFGDGTRLSIL.